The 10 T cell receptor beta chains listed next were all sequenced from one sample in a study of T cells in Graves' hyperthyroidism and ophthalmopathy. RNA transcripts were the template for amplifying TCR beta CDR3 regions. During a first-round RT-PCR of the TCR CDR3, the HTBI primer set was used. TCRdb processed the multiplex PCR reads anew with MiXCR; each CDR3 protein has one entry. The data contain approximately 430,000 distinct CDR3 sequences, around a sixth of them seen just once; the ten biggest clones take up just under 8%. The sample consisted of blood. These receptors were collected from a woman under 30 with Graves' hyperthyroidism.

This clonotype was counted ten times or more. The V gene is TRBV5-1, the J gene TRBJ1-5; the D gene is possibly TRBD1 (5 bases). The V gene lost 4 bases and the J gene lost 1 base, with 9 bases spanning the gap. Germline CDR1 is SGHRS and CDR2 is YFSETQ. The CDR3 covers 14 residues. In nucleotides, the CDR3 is TGCGCCAGCAGCACAGACAGCAGCAATCAGCCCCAGCATTTT. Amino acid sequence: CASSTDSSNQPQHF.

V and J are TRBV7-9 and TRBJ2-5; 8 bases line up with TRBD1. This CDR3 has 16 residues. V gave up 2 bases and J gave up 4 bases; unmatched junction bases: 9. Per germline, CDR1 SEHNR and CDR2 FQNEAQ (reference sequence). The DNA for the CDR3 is TGTGCCAGCAGCTTACGGAGCAGGGGGCCGCGAGAGACCCAGTACTTC. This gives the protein CASSLRSRGPRETQYF.

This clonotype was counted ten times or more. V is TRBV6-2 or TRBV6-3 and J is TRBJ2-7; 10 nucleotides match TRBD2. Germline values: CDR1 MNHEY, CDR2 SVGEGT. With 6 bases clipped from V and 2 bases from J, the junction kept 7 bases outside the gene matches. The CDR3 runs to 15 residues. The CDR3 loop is CASRPTSGATYEQYF. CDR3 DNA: TGTGCCAGCAGGCCCACTAGCGGGGCGACCTACGAGCAGTACTTC.

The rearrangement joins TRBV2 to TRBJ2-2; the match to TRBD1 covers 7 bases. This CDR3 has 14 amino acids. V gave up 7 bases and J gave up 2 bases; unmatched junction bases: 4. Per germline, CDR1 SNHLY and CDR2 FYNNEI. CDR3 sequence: CASKTGENTGELFF. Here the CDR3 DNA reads TGTGCCAGCAAAACAGGGGAAAACACCGGGGAGCTGTTTTTT.

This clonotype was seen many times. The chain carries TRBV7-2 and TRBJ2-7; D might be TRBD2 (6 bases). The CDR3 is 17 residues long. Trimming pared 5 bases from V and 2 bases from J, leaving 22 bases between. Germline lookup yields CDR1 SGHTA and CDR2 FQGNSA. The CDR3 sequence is CASSPRHGTWQTYEQYF. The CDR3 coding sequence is TGTGCCAGCAGCCCCCGACACGGGACTTGGCAAACCTACGAGCAGTACTTC.

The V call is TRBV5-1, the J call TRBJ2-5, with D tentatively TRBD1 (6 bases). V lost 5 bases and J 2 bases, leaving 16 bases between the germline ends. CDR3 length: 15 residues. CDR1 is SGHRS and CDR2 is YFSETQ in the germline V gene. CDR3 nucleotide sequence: TGCGCCAGCAGTAAGAGTCCGGGACAACAAGAGACCCAGTACTTC. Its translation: CASSKSPGQQETQYF.

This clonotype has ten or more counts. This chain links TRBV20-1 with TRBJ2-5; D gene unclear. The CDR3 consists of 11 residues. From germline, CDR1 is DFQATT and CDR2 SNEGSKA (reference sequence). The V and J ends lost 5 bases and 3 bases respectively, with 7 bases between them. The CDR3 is CSAPDKETQYF. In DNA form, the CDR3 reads TGCAGTGCTCCGGATAAAGAGACCCAGTACTTC.

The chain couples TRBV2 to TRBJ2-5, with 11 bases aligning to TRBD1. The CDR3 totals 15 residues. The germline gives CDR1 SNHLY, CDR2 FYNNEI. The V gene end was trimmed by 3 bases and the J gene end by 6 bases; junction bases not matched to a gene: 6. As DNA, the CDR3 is TGTGCCAGCAGTGACGGGACAGGGGGTTTGAAGACCCAGTACTTC. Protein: CASSDGTGGLKTQYF.

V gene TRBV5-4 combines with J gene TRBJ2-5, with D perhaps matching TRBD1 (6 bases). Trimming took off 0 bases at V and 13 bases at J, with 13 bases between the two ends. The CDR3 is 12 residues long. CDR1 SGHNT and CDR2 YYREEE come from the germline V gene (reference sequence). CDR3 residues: CASSLGAGEWYF. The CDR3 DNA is TGTGCCAGCAGCTTGGGGGCAGGGGAATGGTACTTC.

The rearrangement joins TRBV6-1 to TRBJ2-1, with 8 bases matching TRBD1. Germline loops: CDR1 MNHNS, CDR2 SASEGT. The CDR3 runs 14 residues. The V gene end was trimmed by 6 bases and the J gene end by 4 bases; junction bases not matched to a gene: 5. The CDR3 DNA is TGTGCCAGCAGCACGGACAGGGATTACAATGAGCAGTTCTTC. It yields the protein CASSTDRDYNEQFF.